The sequence of this TCR beta chain was determined in a study of T cell responses to AZD1222 COVID-19 vaccine. Whole-study results and caveats: Just a handful of people given AZD1222 tested seropositive at baseline.

Sequencing used immunoSEQ multiplex PCR; TCRdb keeps in-frame clones, though not all of them. This sample has 90,000 to 150,000 clones, with roughly 90% found just once. Regarding this clone: The antigen remains undetermined.

The V gene lost 5 bases and the J gene lost 0 bases, with 6 bases spanning the gap. The CDR3 loop spans 13 amino acids. Per the germline V gene, CDR1 is SNHLY and CDR2 is FYNNEI. The specimen comprised peripheral blood, sampled 28 days after the second AZD1222 dose. The TCR sequence derives from an adult who received the AZD1222 COVID-19 vaccine. The rearrangement links TRBV2 to TRBJ2-3, with D hard to call. CDR3: CASSLDSTDTQYF. The CDR3 DNA sequence: TGTGCCAGCAGTTTGGACAGCACAGATACGCAGTATTTT.